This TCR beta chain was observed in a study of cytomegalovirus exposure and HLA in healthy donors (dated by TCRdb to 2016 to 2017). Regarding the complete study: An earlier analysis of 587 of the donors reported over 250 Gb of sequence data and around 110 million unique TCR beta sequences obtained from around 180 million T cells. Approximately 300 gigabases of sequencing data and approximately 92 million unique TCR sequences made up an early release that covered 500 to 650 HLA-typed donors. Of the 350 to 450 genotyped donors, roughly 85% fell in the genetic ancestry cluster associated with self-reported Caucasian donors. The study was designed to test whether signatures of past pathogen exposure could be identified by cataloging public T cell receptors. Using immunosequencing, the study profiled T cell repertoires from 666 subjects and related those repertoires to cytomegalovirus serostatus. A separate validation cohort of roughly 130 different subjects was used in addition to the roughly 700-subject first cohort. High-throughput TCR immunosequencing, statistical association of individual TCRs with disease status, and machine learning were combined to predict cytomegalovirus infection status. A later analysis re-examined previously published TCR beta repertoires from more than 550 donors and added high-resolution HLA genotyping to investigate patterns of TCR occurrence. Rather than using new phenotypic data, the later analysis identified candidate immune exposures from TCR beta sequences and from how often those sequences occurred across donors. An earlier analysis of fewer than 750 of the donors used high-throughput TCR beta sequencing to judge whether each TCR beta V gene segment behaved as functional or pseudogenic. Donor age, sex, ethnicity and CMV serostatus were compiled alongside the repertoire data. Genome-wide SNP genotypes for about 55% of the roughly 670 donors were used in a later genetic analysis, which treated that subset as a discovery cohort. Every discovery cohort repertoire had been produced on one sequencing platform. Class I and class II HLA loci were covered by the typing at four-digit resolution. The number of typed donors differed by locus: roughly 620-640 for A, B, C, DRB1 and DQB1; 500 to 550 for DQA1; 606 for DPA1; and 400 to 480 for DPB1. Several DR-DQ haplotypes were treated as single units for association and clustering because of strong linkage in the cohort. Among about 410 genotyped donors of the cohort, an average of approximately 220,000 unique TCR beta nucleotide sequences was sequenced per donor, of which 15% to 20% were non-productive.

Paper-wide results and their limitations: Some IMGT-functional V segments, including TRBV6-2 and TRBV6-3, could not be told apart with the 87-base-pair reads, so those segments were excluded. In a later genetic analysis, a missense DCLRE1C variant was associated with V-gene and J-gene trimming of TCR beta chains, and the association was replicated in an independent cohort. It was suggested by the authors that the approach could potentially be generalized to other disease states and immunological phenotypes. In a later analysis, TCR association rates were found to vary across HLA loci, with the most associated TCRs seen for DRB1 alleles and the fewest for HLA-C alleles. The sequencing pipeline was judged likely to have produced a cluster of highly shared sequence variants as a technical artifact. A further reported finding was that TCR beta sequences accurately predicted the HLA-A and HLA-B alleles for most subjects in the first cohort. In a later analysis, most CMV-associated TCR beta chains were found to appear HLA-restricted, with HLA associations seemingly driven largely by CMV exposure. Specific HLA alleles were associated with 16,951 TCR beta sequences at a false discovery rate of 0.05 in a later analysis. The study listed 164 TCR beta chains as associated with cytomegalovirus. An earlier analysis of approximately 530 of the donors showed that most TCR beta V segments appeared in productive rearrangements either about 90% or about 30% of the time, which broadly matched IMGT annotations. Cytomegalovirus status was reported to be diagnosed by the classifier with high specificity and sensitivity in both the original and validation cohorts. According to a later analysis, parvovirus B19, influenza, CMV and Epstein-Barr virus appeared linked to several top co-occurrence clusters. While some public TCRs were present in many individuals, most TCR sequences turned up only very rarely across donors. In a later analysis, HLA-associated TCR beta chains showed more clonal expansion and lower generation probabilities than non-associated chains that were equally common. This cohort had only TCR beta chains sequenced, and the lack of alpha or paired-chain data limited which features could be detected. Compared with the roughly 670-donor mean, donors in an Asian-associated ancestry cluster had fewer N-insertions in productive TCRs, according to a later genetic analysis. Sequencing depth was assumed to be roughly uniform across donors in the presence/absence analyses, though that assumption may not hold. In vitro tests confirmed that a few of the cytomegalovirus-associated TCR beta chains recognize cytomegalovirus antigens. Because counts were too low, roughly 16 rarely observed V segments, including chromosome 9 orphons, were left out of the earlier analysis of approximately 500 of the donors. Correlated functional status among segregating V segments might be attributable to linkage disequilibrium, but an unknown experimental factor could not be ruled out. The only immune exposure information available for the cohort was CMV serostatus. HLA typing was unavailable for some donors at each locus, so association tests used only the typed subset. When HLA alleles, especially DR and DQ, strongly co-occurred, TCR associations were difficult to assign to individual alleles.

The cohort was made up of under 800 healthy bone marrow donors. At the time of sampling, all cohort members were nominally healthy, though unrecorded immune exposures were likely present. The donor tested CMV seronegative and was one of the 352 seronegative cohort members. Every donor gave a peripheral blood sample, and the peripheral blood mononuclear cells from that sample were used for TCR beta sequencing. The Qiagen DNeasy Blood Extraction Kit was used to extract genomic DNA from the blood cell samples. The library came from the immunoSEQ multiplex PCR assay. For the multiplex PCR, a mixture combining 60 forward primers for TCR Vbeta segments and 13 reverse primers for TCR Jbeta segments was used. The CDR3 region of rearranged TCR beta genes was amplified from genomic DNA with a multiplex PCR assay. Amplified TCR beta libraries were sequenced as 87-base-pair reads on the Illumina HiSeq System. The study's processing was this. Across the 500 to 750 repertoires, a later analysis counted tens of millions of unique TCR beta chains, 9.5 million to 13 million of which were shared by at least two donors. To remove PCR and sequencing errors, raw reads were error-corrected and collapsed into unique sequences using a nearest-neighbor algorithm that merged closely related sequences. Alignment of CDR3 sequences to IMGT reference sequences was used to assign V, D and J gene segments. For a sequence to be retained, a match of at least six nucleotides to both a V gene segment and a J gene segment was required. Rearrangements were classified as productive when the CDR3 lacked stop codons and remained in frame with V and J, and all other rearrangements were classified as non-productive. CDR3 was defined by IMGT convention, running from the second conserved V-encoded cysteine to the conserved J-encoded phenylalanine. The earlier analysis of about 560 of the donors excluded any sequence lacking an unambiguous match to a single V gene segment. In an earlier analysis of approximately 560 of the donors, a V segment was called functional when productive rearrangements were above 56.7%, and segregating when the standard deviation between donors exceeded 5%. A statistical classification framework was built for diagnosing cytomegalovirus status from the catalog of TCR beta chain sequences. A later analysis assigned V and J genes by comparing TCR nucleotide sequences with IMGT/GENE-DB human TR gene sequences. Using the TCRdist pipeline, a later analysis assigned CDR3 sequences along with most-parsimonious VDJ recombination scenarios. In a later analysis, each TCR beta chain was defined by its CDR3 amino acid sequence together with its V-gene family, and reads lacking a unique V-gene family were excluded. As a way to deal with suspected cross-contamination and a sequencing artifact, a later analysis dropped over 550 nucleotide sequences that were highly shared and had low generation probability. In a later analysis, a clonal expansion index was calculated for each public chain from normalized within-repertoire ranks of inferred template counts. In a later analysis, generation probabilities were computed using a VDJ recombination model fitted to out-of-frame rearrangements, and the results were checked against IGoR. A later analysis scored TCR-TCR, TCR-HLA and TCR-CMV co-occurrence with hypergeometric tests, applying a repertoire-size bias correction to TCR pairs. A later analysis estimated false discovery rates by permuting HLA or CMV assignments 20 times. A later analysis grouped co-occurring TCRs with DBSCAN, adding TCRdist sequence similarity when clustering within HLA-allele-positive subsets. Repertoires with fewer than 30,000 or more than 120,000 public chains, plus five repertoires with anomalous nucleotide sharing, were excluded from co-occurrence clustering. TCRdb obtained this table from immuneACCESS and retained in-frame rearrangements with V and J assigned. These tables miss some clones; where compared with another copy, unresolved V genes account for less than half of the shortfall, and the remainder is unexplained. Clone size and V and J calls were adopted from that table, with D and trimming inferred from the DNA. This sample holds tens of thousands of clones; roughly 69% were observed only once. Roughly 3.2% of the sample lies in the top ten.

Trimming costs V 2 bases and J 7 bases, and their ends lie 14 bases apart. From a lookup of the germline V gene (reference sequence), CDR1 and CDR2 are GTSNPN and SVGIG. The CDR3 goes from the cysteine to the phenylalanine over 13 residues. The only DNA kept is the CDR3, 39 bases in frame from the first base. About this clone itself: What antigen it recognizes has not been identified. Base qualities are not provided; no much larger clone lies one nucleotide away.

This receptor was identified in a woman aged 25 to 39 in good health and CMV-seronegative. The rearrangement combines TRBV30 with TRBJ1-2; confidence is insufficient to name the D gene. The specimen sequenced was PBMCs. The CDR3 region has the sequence CAWSMRRLGGYTF. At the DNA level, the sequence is TGTGCCTGGAGTATGCGCAGGTTAGGTGGCTACACCTTC.